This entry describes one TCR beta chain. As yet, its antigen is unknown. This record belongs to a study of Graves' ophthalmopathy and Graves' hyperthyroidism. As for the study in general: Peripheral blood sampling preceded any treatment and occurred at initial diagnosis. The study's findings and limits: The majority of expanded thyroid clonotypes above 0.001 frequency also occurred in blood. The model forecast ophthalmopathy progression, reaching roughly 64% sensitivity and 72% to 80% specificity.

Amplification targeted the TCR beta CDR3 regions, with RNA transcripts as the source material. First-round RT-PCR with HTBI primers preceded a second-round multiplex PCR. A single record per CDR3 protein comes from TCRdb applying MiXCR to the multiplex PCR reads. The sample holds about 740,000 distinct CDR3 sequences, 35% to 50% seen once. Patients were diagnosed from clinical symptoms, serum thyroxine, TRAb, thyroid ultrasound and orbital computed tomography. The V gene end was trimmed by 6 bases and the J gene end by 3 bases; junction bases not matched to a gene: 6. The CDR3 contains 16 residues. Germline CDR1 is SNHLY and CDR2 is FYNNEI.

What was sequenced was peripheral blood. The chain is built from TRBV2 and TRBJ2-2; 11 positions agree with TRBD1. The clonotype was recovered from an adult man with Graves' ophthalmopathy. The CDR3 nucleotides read TGTGCCAGCAGCGACGGACAGGGGGCATACACCGGGGAGCTGTTTTTT. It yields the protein CASSDGQGAYTGELFF.